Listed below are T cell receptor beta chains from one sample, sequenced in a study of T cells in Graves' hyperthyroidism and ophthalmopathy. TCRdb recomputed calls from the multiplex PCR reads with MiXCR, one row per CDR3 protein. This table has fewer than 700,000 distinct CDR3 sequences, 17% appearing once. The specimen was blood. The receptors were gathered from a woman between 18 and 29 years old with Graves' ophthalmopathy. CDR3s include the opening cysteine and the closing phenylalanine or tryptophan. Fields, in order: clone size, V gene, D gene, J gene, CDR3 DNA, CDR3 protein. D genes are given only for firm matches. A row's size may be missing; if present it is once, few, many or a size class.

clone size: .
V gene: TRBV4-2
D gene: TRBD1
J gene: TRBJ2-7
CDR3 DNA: TGTGCCAGCAGCCGACCCACAGGGGGTGAACACACCTACGAGCAGTACTTC
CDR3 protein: CASSRPTGGEHTYEQYF

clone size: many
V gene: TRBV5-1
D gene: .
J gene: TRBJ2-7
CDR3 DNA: TGCGCCAGCAGCTTTCAGGGGAACGAGCAGTACTTC
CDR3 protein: CASSFQGNEQYF

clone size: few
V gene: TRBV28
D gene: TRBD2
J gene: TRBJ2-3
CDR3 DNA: TGTGCCAGCAGTATCGGGGGGGCCGGCGCAGATACGCAGTATTTT
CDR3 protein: CASSIGGAGADTQYF

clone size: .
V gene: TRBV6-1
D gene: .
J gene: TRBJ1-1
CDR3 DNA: TGTGCCAGCAGTCCGCGGACAGCTTACCGACCGGAAGCTTTCTTT
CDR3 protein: CASSPRTAYRPEAFF

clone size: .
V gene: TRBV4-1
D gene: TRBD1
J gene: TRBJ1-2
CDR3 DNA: TGCGCCAGCAGCCAAGAGGGGACAGGGGGTGGCTACACCTTC
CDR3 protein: CASSQEGTGGGYTF

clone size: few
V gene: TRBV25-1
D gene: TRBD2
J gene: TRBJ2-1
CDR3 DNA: TGTGCCAGCAGTACCCGACTAGCGGAATCGAGCTCCTACAATGAGCAGTTCTTC
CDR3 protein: CASSTRLAESSSYNEQFF

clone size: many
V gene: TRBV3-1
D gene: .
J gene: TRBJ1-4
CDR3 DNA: TGTGCCAGCAGCCAAGGGACGGGGCAGGGGAATGAAAAACTGTTTTTT
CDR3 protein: CASSQGTGQGNEKLFF

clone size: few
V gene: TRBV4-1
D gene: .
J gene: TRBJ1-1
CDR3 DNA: TGCGCCAGCAGCTTATGGGCTAACACTGAAGCTTTCTTT
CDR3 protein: CASSLWANTEAFF

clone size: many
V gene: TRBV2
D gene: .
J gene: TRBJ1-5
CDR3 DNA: TGTGCCAGCAGTGAGCTTGGCGATCAGCCCCAGCATTTT
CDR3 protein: CASSELGDQPQHF

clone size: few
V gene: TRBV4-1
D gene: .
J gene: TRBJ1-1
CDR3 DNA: TGCGCCAGCAGCCAAGATGATGGGGCTGAAGCTTTCTTT
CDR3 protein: CASSQDDGAEAFF

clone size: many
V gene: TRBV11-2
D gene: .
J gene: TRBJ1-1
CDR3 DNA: TGTGCCAGCAGCTTAGCCGCCACTGAAGCTTTCTTT
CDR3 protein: CASSLAATEAFF

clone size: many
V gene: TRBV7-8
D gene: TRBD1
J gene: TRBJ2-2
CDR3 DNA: TGTGCCAGCAGCTTCGTGGGACAGCCGAACACCGGGGAGCTGTTTTTT
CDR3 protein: CASSFVGQPNTGELFF

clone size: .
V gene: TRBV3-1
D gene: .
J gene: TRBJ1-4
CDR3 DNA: TGTGCCAGCAGCCAAGGGGGGGTATCTGGGGAAAAACTGTTTTTT
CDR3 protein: CASSQGGVSGEKLFF

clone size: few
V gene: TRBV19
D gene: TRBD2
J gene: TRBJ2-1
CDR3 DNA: TGTGCCAGTAGGTTAGCGGGGGTCACCTACAATGAGCAGTTCTTC
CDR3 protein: CASRLAGVTYNEQFF

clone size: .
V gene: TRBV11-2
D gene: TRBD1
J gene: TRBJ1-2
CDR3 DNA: TGTGCCAGCAGCCACTACCGGGACAGGAATCGTGGCTACACCTTC
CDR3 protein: CASSHYRDRNRGYTF

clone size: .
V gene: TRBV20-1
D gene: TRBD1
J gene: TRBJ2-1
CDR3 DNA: TGCAGTGCTATGCGGGACAGGGCGGAGCAGTTCTTC
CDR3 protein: CSAMRDRAEQFF

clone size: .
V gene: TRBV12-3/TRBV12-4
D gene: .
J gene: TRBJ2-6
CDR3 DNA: TGTGCCAGCAGTTTTCCAGATTTCTCTGGGGCCAACGTCCTGACTTTC
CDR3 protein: CASSFPDFSGANVLTF

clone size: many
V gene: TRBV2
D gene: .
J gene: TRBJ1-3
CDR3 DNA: TGTGCCAGCGCGATACAGGGAAACACCATATATTTT
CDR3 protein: CASAIQGNTIYF

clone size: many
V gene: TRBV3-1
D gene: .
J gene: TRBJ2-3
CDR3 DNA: TGTGCCAGCAGCCAAGGGACAACCACAGATACGCAGTATTTT
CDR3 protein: CASSQGTTTDTQYF

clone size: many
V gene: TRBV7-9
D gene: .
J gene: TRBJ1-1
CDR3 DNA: TGTGCCAGCAGCCCCACGGAGGGGCAGACAAGCACTGAAGCTTTCTTT
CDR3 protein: CASSPTEGQTSTEAFF

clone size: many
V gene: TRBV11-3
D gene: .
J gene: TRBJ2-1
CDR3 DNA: TGTGCCAGCAGCCCACGGCAGGGGTCCTACAATGAGCAGTTCTTC
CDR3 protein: CASSPRQGSYNEQFF

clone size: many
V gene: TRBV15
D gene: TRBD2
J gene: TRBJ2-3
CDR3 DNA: TGTGCCACCAGCAGCGTGCGGGGGGTTTATTTTGGCACAGATACGCAGTATTTT
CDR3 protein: CATSSVRGVYFGTDTQYF

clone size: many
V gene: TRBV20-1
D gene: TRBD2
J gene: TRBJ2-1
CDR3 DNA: TGCAGTGCTAGGCCGGGACTAGCCTCCAATGAGCAGTTCTTC
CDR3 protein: CSARPGLASNEQFF

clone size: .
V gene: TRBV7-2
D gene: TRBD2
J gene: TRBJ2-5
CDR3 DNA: TGTGCCAGCAGCTTAGCCGCGGGAGGGAAATCATGGGACTTC
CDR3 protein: CASSLAAGGKSWDF

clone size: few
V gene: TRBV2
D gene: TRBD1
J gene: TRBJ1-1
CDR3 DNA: TGTGCCGGAACCTACAGGGGACGGGACACTGAAGCTTTCTTT
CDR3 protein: CAGTYRGRDTEAFF

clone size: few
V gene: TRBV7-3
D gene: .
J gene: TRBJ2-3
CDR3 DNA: TGTGCCAGCAGCGGAGGAGGCGGCGACACGCAGTATTTT
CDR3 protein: CASSGGGGDTQYF

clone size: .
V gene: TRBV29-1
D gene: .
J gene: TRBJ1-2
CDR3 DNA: TGCAGCGTTGGTCCTTACGGGGGGCGCCTCTATGGCTACACCTTC
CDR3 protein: CSVGPYGGRLYGYTF

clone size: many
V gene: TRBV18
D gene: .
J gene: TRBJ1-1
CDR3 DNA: TGTGCCAGCTCACCAGGGGACTATGGCACTGAAGCTTTCTTT
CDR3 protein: CASSPGDYGTEAFF

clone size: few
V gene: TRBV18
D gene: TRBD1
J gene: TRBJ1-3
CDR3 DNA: TGTGCCAGCTCACCACTCGACAGGGGGCAATTGGGAAACACCATATATTTT
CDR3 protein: CASSPLDRGQLGNTIYF

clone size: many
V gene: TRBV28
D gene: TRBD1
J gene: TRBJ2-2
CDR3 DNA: TGTGCCAGCAGTTTAGGGGGACAGGGGACCGGGGAGCTGTTTTTT
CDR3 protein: CASSLGGQGTGELFF